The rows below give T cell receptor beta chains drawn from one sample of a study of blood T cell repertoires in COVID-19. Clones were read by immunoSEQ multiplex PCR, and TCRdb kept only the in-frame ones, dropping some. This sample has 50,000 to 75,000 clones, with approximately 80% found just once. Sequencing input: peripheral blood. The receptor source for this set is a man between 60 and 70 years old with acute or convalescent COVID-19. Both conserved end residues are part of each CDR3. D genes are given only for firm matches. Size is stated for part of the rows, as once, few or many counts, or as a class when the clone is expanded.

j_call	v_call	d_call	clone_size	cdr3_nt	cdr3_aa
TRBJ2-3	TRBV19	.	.	TGTGCCAGTAGTCGACTATCAAGCACAGATACGCAGTATTTT	CASSRLSSTDTQYF
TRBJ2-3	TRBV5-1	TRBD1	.	TGCGCCAGCAGCCAATGGGACGGGACAGATAACACAGATACGCAGTATTTT	CASSQWDGTDNTDTQYF
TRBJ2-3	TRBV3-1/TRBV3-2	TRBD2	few	TGTGCCAGCAGCCTGGGTGGGGGGGGCACAGATACGCAGTATTTT	CASSLGGGGTDTQYF
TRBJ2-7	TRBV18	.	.	TGTGCCAGCTCACCATCCGGGAGTTACGAGCAGTACTTC	CASSPSGSYEQYF
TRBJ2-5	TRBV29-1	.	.	TGCAGCGTTCCCCGCAGGGTAGCCCAAGAGACCCAGTACTTC	CSVPRRVAQETQYF
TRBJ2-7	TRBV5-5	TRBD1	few	TGTGCCAGCAGCTCAAAAGGACAGGCCTACGAGCAGTACTTC	CASSSKGQAYEQYF
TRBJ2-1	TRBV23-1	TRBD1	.	TGCGCCAGCAGTCAATCACATATGGATTTAGGACAGGGTCCCGGGAGCTCCTACAATGAGCAGTTCTTC	CASSQSHMDLGQGPGSSYNEQFF
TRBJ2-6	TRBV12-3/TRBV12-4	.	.	TGTGCCAGCAGCCGCTCTGGGGCCAACGTCCTGACTTTC	CASSRSGANVLTF
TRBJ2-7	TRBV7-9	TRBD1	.	TGTGCCAGCAGCCAGGGACAGGGTGGGTACGAGCAGTACTTC	CASSQGQGGYEQYF
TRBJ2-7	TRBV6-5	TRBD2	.	TGTGCCAGCAGTTACTCCGGGGTAGCGGGATTATATGAGCAGTACTTC	CASSYSGVAGLYEQYF
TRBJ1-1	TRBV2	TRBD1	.	TGTGCCAGCAGTAAGGACAGGGGGATTAGGAACACTGAAGCTTTCTTT	CASSKDRGIRNTEAFF
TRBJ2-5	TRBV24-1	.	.	TGTGCCACCAGTGGGGCAGACCAAGAGACCCAGTACTTC	CATSGADQETQYF
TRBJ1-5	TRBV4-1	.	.	TGCGCCAGCAGCCAGGCCCCAGGGGCCGGGAGCAATCAGCCCCAGCATTTT	CASSQAPGAGSNQPQHF
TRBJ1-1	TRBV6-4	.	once	TGTGCCATCCCAATCCGGGTTTTAAACACTGAAGCTTTCTTT	CAIPIRVLNTEAFF
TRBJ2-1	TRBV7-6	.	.	TGTGCCAGCAGCTTAGCGCTAGGGGGAGGGTTTGAGCAGTTCTTC	CASSLALGGGFEQFF
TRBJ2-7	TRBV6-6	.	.	TGTGCCAGCAGTTCCTTCCAGGGGGGCGAGCAGTACTTC	CASSSFQGGEQYF
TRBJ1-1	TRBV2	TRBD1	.	TGTGCCAGCAGGGCGACAGGGGCCCTGAACACTGAAGCTTTCTTT	CASRATGALNTEAFF
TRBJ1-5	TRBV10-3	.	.	TGTGCCATCAGTGAGTCTAGGGGCGGTTATAGCAATCAGCCCCAGCATTTT	CAISESRGGYSNQPQHF
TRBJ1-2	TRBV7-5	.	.	TGTGCCAGAACCCGGGACAGGGAGAACTATGGCTACACCTTC	CARTRDRENYGYTF
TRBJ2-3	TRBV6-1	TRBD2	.	TGTGCCAGCAGTGAGCACATCGGGGCTAGCGGAAGCACAGATACGCAGTATTTT	CASSEHIGASGSTDTQYF
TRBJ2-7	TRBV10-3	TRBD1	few	TGTGCCATCAGCCTCGGGACAGGCTTCTCCTACGAGCAGTACTTC	CAISLGTGFSYEQYF
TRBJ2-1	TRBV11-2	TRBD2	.	TGTGCCAGCAGCTTATGGGGGGGGACCCCCAGAGCCCAGGAGAATGAGCAGTTCTTC	CASSLWGGTPRAQENEQFF
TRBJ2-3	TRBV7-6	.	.	TGTGCCAGCAGCTTAGTCTCTGTGGGTCAGGGTAGCACAGATACGCAGTATTTT	CASSLVSVGQGSTDTQYF
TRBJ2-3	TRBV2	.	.	TGTGCCAGCAAGGGGGAGTGGGCAGATACGCAGTATTTT	CASKGEWADTQYF
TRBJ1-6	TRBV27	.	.	TGTGCCAGCAGAAGACAGTTTGGCGCCTATAATTCACCCCTCCACTTT	CASRRQFGAYNSPLHF
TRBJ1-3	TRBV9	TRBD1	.	TGTGCCAGCAGCCCCCGGACAGGGACCCTCTCTGGAAACACCATATATTTT	CASSPRTGTLSGNTIYF
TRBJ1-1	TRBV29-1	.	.	TGCAGCGCCCAGGGGATGAACACTGAAGCTTTCTTT	CSAQGMNTEAFF
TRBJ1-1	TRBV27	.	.	TGTGCCAGCAGTTTATGGCCGATTGGCAGAACTGAAGCTTTCTTT	CASSLWPIGRTEAFF
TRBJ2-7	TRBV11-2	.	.	TGTGCCAGCAGCCCATGGTCGAGCTCCTACGAGCAGTACTTC	CASSPWSSSYEQYF
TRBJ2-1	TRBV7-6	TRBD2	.	TGTGCCAGCAGCCCGAATAGCGGGAGGGTCCCCTACAATGAGCAGTTCTTC	CASSPNSGRVPYNEQFF
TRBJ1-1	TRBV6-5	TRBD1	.	TGTGCCAGCAGTTCCTCAGCCGGGACAGGGGTTCGGGAGGCTTTCTTT	CASSSSAGTGVREAFF
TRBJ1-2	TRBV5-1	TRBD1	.	TGCGCCAGCAGCCCGGACAGGATCTCGGGTGGCTACACCTTC	CASSPDRISGGYTF
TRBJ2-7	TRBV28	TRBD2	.	TGTGCCGCCACCTCCACTAGCGGGGGCTCCTACGAGCAGTACTTC	CAATSTSGGSYEQYF
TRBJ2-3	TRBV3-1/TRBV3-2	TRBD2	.	TGTGCCAGCCCGACTAGCGAGGGGGATACGCAGTATTTT	CASPTSEGDTQYF
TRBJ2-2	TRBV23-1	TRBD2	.	TGCGCCAGCAGATTGCGGGGGGGCGGGCATGCCGGGGAGCTGTTTTTT	CASRLRGGGHAGELFF
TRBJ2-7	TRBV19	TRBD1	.	TGTGCCAGTAGTGCCCAGGGCAGGGGGACCTACGAGCAGTACTTC	CASSAQGRGTYEQYF
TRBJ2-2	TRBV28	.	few	TGTGCCAGCAGTTTGAAGAGGGCAGGGGTCGGCGGGGAGCTGTTTTTT	CASSLKRAGVGGELFF
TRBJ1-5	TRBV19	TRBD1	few	TGTGCCAGTAGTTTCCAGGACAGGGGCCAGCCCCAGCATTTT	CASSFQDRGQPQHF
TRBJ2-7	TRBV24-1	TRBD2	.	TGTGCCGCCTCTAGCGGGGGCTCCTACGAGCAGTACTTC	CAASSGGSYEQYF
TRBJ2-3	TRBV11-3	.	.	TGTGCCAGCAGCTCGGACAAAGGGCCAGATACGCAGTATTTT	CASSSDKGPDTQYF
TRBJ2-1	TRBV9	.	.	TGTGCCAGCAGCGTAGGGGTAGCGGAGAACTCCTACAATGAGCAGTTCTTC	CASSVGVAENSYNEQFF
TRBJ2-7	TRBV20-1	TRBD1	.	TGCAGTGCTAGTACGGGACAGGGCCCCTACGAGCAGTACTTC	CSASTGQGPYEQYF
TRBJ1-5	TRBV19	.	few	TGTGCCAGTAGACGGACAGCTGATGGCAATCAGCCCCAGCATTTT	CASRRTADGNQPQHF
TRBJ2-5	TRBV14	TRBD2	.	TGTGCCAGCAGCCGGGGACAGCGACTAGCGGAGTTACAAGAGACCCAGTACTTC	CASSRGQRLAELQETQYF
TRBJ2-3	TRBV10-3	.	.	TGTGCCTCCTCAGCCCAAGTGACGGGGAGCACAGATACGCAGTATTTT	CASSAQVTGSTDTQYF
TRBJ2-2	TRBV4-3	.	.	TGCGCCAGCAGCCAAGATTCCCGCAGTTACACCGGGGAGCTGTTTTTT	CASSQDSRSYTGELFF
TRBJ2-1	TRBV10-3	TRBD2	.	TGTGCCATCAGTGAAGGACTAGCGGAACTCTACAATGAGCAGTTCTTC	CAISEGLAELYNEQFF